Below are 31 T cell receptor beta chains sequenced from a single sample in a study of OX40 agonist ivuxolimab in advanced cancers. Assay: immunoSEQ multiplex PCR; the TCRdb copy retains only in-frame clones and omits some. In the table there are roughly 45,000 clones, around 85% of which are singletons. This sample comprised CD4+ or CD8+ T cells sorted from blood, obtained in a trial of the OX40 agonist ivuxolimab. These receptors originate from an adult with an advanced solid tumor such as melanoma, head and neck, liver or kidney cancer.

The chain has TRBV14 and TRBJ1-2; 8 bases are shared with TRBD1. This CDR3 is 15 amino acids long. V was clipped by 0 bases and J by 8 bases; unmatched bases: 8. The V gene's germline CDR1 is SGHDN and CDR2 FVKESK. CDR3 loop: CASSQENQGAEGYTF. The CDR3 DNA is TGTGCCAGCAGCCAAGAGAACCAGGGGGCTGAGGGCTACACCTTC.

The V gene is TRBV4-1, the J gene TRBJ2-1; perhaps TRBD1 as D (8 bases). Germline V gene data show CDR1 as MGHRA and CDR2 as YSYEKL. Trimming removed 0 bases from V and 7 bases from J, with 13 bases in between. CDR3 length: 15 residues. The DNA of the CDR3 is TGCGCCAGCAGCCAAGATACAGGGGGGGCTAATGAGCAGTTCTTC. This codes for CASSQDTGGANEQFF.

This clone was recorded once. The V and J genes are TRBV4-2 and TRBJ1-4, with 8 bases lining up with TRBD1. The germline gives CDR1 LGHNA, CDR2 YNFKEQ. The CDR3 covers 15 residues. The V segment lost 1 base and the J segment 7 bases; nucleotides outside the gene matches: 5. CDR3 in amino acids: CASSQVDRAGEKLFF. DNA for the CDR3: TGTGCCAGCAGCCAAGTGGACAGGGCCGGTGAAAAACTGTTTTTT.

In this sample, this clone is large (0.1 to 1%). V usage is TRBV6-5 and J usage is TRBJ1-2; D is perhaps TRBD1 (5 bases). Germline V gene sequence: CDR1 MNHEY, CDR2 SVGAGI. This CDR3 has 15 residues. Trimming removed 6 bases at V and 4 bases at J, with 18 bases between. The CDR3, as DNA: TGTGCCAGCAGCCCAAAAACCGGGGCCGCCTATGGCTACACCTTC. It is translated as CASSPKTGAAYGYTF.

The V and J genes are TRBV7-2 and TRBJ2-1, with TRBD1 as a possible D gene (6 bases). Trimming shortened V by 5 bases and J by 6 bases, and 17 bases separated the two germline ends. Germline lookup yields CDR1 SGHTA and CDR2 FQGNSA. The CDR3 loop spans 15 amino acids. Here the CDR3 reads CASSQGTGFRNEQFF. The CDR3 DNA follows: TGTGCCAGCAGCCAGGGGACGGGGTTTCGCAATGAGCAGTTCTTC.

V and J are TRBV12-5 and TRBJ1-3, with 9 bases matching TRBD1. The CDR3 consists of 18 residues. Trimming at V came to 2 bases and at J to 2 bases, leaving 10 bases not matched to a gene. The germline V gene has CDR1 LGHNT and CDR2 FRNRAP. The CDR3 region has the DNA TGTGCTAGTGGTTTGAGCCCAACAGGGGGCTATACTGGAAACACCATATATTTT. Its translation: CASGLSPTGGYTGNTIYF. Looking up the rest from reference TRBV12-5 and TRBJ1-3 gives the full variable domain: DARVTQTPRHKVTEMGQEVTMRCQPILGHNTVFWYRQTMMQGLELLAYFRNRAPLDDSGMPKDRFSAEMPDATLATLKIQPSEPRDSAVYFCASGLSPTGGYTGNTIYFGEGSWLTVV.

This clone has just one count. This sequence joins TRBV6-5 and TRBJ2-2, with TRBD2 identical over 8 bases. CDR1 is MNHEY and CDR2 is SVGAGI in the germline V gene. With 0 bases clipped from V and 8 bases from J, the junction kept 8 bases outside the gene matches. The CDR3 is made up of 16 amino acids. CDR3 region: CASSYSERGGTGELFF. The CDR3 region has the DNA TGTGCCAGCAGTTACTCGGAACGCGGGGGGACAGGGGAGCTGTTTTTT.

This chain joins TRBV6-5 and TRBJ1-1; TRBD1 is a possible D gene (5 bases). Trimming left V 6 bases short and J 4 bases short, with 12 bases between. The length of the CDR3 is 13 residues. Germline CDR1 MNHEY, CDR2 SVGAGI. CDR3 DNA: TGTGCCAGCAGGCCAGGGCGGGTCACTGAAGCTTTCTTT. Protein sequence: CASRPGRVTEAFF.

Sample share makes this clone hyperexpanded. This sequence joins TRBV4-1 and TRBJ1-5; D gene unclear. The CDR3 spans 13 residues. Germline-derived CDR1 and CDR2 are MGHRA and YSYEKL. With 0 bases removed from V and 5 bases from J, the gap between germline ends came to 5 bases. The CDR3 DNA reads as TGCGCCAGCAGCCAAGAAAGCGATCAGCCCCAGCATTTT. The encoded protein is CASSQESDQPQHF.

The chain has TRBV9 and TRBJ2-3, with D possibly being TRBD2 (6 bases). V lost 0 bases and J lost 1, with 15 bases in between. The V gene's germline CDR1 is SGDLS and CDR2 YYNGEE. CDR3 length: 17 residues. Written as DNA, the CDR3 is TGTGCCAGCAGCGTAGGTTGGAGGGAGGTAGGCACAGATACGCAGTATTTT. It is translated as CASSVGWREVGTDTQYF.

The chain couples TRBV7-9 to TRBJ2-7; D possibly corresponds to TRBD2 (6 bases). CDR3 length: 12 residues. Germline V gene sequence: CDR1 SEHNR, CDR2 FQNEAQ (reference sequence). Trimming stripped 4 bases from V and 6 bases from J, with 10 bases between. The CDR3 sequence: CASSSGLSEQYV. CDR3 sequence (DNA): TGTGCCAGCAGCTCGGGACTCTCCGAGCAGTACGTC.

The CDR3 nucleotides read TGTGCCAGTAGTATTCGCCAGGGCGGCACCGGGGAGCTGTTTTTT. Encoded protein: CASSIRQGGTGELFF. The V gene is TRBV19, the J gene TRBJ2-2; possible D gene TRBD1, 5 bases. Per the germline V gene, CDR1 is LNHDA and CDR2 is SQIVND (reference sequence). The CDR3 is made up of 15 amino acids. The ends were cut back, 3 bases at V and 4 bases at J, with 12 bases in the middle.

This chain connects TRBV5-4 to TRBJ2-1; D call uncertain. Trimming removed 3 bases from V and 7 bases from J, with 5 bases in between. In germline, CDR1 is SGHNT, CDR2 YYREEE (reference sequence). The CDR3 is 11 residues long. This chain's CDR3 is CASSSTNEQFF. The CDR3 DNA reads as TGTGCCAGCAGCTCGACGAATGAGCAGTTCTTC.

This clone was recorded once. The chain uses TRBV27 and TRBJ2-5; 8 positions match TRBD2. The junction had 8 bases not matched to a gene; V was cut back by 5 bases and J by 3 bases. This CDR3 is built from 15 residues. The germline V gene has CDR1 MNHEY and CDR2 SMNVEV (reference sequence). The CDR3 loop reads CASSTLAGGEETQYF. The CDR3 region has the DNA TGTGCCAGCAGTACCCTCGCGGGGGGAGAAGAGACCCAGTACTTC.

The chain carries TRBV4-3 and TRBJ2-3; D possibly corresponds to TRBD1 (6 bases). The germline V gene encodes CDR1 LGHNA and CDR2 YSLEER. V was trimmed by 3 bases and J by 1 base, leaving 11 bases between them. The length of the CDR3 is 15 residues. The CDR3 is CASSHEDSGTDTQYF. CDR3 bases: TGCGCCAGCAGCCACGAGGACAGCGGCACAGATACGCAGTATTTT.

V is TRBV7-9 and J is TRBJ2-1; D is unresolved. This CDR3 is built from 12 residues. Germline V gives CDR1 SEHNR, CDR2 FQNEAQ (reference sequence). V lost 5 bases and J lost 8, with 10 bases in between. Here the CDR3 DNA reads TGTGCCAGCAGCCAGGTCCGGGATGAGCAGTTCTTC. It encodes CASSQVRDEQFF.

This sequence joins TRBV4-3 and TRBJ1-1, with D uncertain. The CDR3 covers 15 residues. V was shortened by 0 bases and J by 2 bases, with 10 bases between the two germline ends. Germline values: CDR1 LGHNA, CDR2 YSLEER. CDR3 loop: CASSQELAANTEAFF. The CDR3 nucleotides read TGCGCCAGCAGCCAAGAATTGGCGGCTAACACTGAAGCTTTCTTT.

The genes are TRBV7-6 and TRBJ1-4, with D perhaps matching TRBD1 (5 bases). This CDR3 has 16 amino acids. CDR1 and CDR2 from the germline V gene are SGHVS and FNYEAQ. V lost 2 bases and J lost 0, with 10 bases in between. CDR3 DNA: TGTGCCAGCAGCTTAAGAGGGGCCCCAACTAATGAAAAACTGTTTTTT. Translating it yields CASSLRGAPTNEKLFF.

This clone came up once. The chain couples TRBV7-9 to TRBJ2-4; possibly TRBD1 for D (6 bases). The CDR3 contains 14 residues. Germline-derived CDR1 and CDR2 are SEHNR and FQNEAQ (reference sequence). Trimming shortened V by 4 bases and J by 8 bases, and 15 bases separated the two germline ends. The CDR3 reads CASSSDRPQDIQYF. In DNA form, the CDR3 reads TGTGCCAGCAGCTCAGACAGGCCGCAGGACATTCAGTACTTC.

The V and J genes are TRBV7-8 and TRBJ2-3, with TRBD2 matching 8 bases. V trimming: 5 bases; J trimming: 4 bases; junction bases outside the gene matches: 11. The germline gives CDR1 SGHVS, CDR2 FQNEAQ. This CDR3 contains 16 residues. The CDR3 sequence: CASSHHLAGGSDTQYF. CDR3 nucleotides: TGTGCCAGCAGCCATCATCTGGCGGGGGGATCAGATACGCAGTATTTT.

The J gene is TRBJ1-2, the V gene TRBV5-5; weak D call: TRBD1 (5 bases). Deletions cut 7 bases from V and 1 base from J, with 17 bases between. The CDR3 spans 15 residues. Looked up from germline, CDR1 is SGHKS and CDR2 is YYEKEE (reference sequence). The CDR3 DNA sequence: TGTGCCAGCGCCGAGGGGAGGGGACTTAACTATGGCTACACCTTC. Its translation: CASAEGRGLNYGYTF.

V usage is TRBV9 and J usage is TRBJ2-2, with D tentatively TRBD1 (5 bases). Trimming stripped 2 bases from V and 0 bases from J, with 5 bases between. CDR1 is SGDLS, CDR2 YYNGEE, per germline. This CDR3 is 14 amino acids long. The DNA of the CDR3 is TGTGCCAGCAGCGTCAGGGCGAACACCGGGGAGCTGTTTTTT. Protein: CASSVRANTGELFF.

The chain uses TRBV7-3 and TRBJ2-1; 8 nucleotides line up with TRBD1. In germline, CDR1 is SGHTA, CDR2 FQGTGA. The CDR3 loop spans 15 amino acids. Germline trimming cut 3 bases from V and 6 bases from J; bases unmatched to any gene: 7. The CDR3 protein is CASSFRQGLLNEQFF. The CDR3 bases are TGTGCCAGCAGCTTTAGACAGGGGCTCCTCAATGAGCAGTTCTTC.

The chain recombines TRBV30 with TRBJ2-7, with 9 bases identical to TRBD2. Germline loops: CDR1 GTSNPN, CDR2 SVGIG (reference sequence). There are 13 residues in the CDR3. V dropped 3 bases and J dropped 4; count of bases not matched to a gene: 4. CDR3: CAWSGGGGYEQYF. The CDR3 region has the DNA TGTGCCTGGAGCGGCGGGGGGGGGTACGAGCAGTACTTC.

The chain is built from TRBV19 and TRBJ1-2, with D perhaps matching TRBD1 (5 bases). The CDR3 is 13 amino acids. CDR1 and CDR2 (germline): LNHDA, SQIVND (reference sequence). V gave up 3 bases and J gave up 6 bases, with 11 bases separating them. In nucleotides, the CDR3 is TGTGCCAGTAGTATCGGTGGGGCAGATGGCTACACCTTC. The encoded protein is CASSIGGADGYTF.

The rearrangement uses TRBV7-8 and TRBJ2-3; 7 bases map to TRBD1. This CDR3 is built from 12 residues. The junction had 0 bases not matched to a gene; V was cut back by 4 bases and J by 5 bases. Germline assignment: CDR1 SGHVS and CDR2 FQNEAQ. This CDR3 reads CASSSGGDTQYF. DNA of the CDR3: TGTGCCAGCAGCTCAGGGGGAGATACGCAGTATTTT.

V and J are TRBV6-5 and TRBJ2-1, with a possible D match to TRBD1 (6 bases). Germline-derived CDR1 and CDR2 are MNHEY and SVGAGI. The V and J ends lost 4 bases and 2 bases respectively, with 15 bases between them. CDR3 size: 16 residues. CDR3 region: CASSLTTGPPYNEQFF. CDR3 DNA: TGTGCCAGCAGTTTGACGACAGGCCCCCCCTACAATGAGCAGTTCTTC.

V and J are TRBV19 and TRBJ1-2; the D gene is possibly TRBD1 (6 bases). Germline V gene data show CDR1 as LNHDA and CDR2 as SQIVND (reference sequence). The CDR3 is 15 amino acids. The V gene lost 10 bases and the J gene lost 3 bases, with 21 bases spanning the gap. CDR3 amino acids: CATSSGGRRYYGYTF. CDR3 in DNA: TGTGCCACCAGCTCGGGGGGCAGGAGATACTATGGCTACACCTTC.

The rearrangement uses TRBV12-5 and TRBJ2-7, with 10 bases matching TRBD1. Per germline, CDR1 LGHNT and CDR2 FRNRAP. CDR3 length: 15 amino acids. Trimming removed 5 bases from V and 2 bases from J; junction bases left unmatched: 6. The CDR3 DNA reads TGTGCTAGTGGTCCCCGGGACAGGGGACCCTACGAGCAGTACTTC. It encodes CASGPRDRGPYEQYF.

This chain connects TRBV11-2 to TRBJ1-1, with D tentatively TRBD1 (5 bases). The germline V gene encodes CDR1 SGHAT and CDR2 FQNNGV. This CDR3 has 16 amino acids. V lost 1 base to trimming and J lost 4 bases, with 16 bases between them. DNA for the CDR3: TGTGCCAGCAGCTTAGGGCCCCCTACAGGAGGCACTGAAGCTTTCTTT. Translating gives CASSLGPPTGGTEAFF.

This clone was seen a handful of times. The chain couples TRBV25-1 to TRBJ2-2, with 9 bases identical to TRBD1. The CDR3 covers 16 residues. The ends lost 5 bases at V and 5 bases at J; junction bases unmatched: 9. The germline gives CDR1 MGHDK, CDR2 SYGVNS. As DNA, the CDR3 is TGTGCCAGCAGTAGAAAAACAGGGGGCTGGACCGGGGAGCTGTTTTTT. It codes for CASSRKTGGWTGELFF.